The present TCR beta chain was sequenced within a study of T-cell memory formation after mild COVID-19. About the research overall: TCR clusters were largely donor specific. Study-wide findings and caveats: Pre-infection memory contained some responding clones, which suggested that cross-reactive memory had joined. Those CD4+ clones that contracted were mainly in CM and EM (CD8+ ones in EMRA).

Trimming took off 4 bases at V and 4 bases at J, with 7 bases between the two ends. The germline V gene has CDR1 SEHNR and CDR2 FQNEAQ (reference sequence). The CDR3 covers 12 residues. UMIs and sample barcodes were carried by the TCR alpha and TCR beta cDNA libraries that 5'RACE produced using constant-segment primers. Each CDR3 protein is one row after TCRdb ran MiXCR on the 5' RACE reads. The repertoire holds around 150,000 distinct CDR3 sequences, with approximately 15% as singletons. Note on this clonotype: What it binds is not known.

The genes are TRBV7-9 and TRBJ1-2; D is perhaps TRBD1 (5 bases). The sequence was collected from an adult woman who had mild COVID-19 (a few samples of this study predate the infection). Cell type and time point are not known. The sample was PBMCs or a T cell subset sorted from them (not recorded which). CDR3 coding DNA: TGTGCCAGCAGCTATGACAGCTATGGCTACACCTTC. This gives the protein CASSYDSYGYTF.